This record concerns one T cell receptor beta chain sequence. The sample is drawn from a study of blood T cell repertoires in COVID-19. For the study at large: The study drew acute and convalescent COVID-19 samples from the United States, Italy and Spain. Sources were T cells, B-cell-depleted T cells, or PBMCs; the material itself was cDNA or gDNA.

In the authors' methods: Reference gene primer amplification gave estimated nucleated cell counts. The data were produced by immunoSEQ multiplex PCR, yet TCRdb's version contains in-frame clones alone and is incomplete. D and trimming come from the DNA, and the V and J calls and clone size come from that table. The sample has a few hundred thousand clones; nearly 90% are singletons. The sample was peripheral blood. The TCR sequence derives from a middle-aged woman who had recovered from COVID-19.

CDR3 nucleotide sequence: TGTGCCAGCAGCTTAGGCCGACTGGATGAGCAGTTCTTC. Encoded protein: CASSLGRLDEQFF. The V and J genes are TRBV7-9 and TRBJ2-1; D call uncertain. Germline V gives CDR1 SEHNR, CDR2 FQNEAQ (reference sequence). The CDR3 extends over 13 amino acids. Trimming cost V 1 base and J 8 bases, with 9 bases left between them.